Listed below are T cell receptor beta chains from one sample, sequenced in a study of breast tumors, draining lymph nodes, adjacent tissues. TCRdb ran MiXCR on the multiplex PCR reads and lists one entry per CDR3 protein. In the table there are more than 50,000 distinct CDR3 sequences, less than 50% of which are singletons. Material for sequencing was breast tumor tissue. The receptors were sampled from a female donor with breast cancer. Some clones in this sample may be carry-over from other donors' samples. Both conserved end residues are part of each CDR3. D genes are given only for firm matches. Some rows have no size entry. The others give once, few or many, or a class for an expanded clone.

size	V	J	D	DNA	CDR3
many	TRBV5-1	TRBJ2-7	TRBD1	TGCGCCAGCAGCTCCAATACAGGGGGGACCTACGAGCAGTACTTC	CASSSNTGGTYEQYF
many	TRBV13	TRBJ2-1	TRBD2	TGTGCCAGCAGCCAATTCCGGAGCGGGAGGTCCTACAATGAGCAGTTCTTC	CASSQFRSGRSYNEQFF
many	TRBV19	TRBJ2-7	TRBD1	TGTGCCAGTCAGCGCTCCGGGACAGGGCTGTACGAGCAGTACTTC	CASQRSGTGLYEQYF
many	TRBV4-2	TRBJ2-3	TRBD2	TGTGCCAGCAGCCTCGCTCGGACTAGCGGGAGGGCCGTCGCAGATACGCAGTATTTT	CASSLARTSGRAVADTQYF
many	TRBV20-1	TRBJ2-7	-	TGCAGTGCTAGAGCCTCACAGGTATACTACGAGCAGTACTTC	CSARASQVYYEQYF
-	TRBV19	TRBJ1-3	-	TGTGCCAGTAGTAGGGGGTCCCACTCTGGAAACACCATATATTTT	CASSRGSHSGNTIYF
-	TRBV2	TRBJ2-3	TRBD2	TGTGCCAGCTCTTTAGCGGGAGGGGCAGATACGCAGTATTTT	CASSLAGGADTQYF
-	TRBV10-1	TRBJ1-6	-	TGCGCCAGCAGTATTCAGGGACATAATTCACCCCTCCACTTT	CASSIQGHNSPLHF
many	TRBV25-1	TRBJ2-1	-	TGTGCCAGCAGTGAATCCGGGTCCAATGAGCAGTTCTTC	CASSESGSNEQFF
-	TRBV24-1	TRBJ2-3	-	TGTGCCACCAGGGGGCAGGGGGGGCGAGGAGCAGATACGCAGTATTTT	CATRGQGGRGADTQYF
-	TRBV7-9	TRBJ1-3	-	TGTGCCAGCAGCTTAGAGGGCGTGAACACCATATATTTT	CASSLEGVNTIYF
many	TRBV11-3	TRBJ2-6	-	TGTGCCAGCAGCTTCAGGGGCTCTGGGGCCAACGTCCTGACTTTC	CASSFRGSGANVLTF
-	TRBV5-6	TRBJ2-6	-	TGTGCCAGCAGCCCCGACCCTGAGTCCGACGTCCTGACTTTC	CASSPDPESDVLTF
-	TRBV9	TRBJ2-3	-	TGTGCCAGCAGCGAGTCCACGGGGCCCGGCACAGATACGCAGTATTTT	CASSESTGPGTDTQYF
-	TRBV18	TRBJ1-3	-	TGTGCCAGCTCGTACAGAAGGTCAGAATCTGGAAACACCATATATTTT	CASSYRRSESGNTIYF
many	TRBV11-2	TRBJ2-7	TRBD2	TGTGCCAGCACCGTAGCGGGGGCAGAGTCCGGGCAGTACTTC	CASTVAGAESGQYF
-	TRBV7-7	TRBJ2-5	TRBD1	TGTGCTAGCAGCCAGGGACAGGGACAGAGAGAGACCCAGTACTTC	CASSQGQGQRETQYF
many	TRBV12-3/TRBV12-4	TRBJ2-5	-	TGTGCCAGCAGTTTCGTCGGGGGAGAGACCCAGTACTTC	CASSFVGGETQYF
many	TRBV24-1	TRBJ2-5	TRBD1	TGTGCCACCAGTGACCGAACAGGGGACCAAGAGACCCAGTACTTC	CATSDRTGDQETQYF
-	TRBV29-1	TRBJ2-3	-	TGCAGCGACCTCGACCTTTGCACCCCGCCAGATACGCAGTATTTT	CSDLDLCTPPDTQYF
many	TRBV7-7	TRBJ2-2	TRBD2	TGTGCTAGCAGCACGAGCGGGGGCGGTACCGGGGAGCTGTTTTTT	CASSTSGGGTGELFF
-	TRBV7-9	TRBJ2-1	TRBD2	TGTGCCAGCAGCTCCCTGGACGGGAGGAATGAGCAGTTCTTC	CASSSLDGRNEQFF
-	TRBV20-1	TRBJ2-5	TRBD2	TGCAGTGCTAAGGCGGCTAGCGGGACCAGAGAGAACCAGTACTTC	CSAKAASGTRENQYF
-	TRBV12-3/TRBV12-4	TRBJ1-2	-	TGTGCCAGCAGTTTGAGACAGGCAATAGGTGGAGGCTACACCTTC	CASSLRQAIGGGYTF
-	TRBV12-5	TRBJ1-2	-	TGTGCTAGTGGACAGGACGGCCTGAAGTCCAGCTACACCTTC	CASGQDGLKSSYTF
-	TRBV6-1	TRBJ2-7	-	TGTGCCAGCAGTGAATTAACGCAGGGCCCTCCTGGGGAGCAGTACTTC	CASSELTQGPPGEQYF
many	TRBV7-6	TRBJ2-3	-	TGTGCCAGCAGCGTACCATTCAGGGACACCCTGAGGGGCACAGATACGCAGTATTTT	CASSVPFRDTLRGTDTQYF
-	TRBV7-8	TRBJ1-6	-	TGTGCCAGCAGCTTAGATGGGAAGAAAGTATTAGAGGATAATTCACCCCTCCACTTT	CASSLDGKKVLEDNSPLHF
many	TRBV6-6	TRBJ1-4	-	TGTGCCAGCAGTTACTCAGCACAGGGTAATGAAAAACTGTTTTTT	CASSYSAQGNEKLFF
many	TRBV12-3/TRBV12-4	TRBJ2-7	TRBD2	TGTGCCAGCAGCCTAGCGGGACGAGGCTACGAGCAGTACTTC	CASSLAGRGYEQYF
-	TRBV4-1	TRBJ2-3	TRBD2	TGCGCCAGCAGCCTACTAGCGGCTAGTCGCACAGATACGCAGTATTTT	CASSLLAASRTDTQYF
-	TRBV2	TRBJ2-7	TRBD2	TGTGCCAGCAGGCGCCCTAGCGGGAGCCAGGGGCAGTACTTC	CASRRPSGSQGQYF
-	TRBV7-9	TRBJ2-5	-	TGTGCCAGCAGCCTAAGTCGTGGGGCCCAAGAGACCCAGTACTTC	CASSLSRGAQETQYF
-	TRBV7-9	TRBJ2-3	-	TGTGCCAGCAGCTTTGGGCAGTACACAGATACGCAGTATTTT	CASSFGQYTDTQYF
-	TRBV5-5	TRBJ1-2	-	TGTGCCAGCAGCTTCACCCAAGCTAACTATGGCTACACCTTC	CASSFTQANYGYTF
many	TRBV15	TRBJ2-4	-	TGTGCCACCAGCCCCCCGAGGGGGGGATTTGGCAAAAACATTCAGTACTTC	CATSPPRGGFGKNIQYF
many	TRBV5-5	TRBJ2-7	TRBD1	TGTGCCAGCAGCGTGGACAGGGGAAGTGGCGAGCAGTACTTC	CASSVDRGSGEQYF
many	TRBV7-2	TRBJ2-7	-	TGTGCCAGCAGCTTACTCCGGGACTACGAGCAGTACTTC	CASSLLRDYEQYF
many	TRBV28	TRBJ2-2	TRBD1	TGTGCCAGCAGTCCCTCGACAGGGAGCACCGGGGAGCTGTTTTTT	CASSPSTGSTGELFF
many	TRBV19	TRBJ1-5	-	TGTGCCAGTAGTATAGCGGTCGGGGTTGTACAGCCCCAGCATTTT	CASSIAVGVVQPQHF
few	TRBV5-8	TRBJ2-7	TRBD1	TGTGCCAGCAGCGGAATCCGGGACAGGACGATCTACGAGCAGTACTTC	CASSGIRDRTIYEQYF
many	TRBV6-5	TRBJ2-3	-	TGTGCCAGCACCCAGTCCGGGGGCTTACTAGCAGATACGCAGTATTTT	CASTQSGGLLADTQYF
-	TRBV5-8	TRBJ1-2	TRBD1	TGTGCCGGGACTACAGGGGGCGCAAATGGCTACACCTTC	CAGTTGGANGYTF
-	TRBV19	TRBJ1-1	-	TGTGCCAGTAGTATAGCGGCCAGGGCGATGAACACTGAAGCTTTCTTT	CASSIAARAMNTEAFF
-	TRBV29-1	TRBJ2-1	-	TGCAGCTTACGAGGTAGCTCCTACAATGAGCAGTTCTTC	CSLRGSSYNEQFF
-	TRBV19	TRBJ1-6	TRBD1	TGTGCCGGTAGCATACAGGGGGCGGCCTCAACCCTCCACTTT	CAGSIQGAASTLHF
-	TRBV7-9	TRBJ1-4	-	TGTGCCAGCAGCATATTGGAGGGGTCGTGGGAAAAACTGTTTTTT	CASSILEGSWEKLFF
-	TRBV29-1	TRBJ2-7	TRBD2	TGCAGCGTTGTTGGGGAGGTCGGGAGGTTCTACGAGCAGTACTTC	CSVVGEVGRFYEQYF
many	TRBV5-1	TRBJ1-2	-	TGCGCCAGCAGCGAGGACGGAACTAACTATGGCTACACCTTC	CASSEDGTNYGYTF